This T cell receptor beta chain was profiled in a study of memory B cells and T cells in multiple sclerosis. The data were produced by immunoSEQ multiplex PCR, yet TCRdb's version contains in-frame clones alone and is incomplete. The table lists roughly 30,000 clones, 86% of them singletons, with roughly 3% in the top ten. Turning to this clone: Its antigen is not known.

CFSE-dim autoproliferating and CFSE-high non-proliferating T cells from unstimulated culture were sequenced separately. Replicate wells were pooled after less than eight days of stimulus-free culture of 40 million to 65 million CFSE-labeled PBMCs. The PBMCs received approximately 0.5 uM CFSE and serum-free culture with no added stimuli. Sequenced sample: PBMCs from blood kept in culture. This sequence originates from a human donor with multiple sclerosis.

The CDR3 DNA follows: TGTGCCAGCAGTTTATCGGGAGGGGGCCGGGTAGGTTCAGCTTTCTTT. Residues: CASSLSGGGRVGSAFF. The chain links TRBV27 to TRBJ1-1, with 7 bases fitting TRBD1. The CDR3 extends over 16 amino acids. V shed 0 bases and J 10 bases; nucleotides not matched to a gene: 14. Per germline, CDR1 MNHEY and CDR2 SMNVEV (reference sequence).